The TCR beta chain under discussion was sequenced for a study of blood T cells in healthy people across ages. Study-wide results and limits: What prevented conclusive comparison of naive and antigen-experienced cells was that PBMCs were unsorted.

Isolation of PBMCs gave at least 6.5 million cells per sample. Trimming removed 9 bases from V and 8 bases from J; junction bases left unmatched: 8. CDR1 and CDR2 from the germline V gene are SEHNR and FQNEAQ (reference sequence). The CDR3 extends over 13 amino acids. Remarks on this clonotype: Its antigen remains unidentified.

With a J-beta primer mix and a sample-barcoded 5' primer, a second PCR ran 7 to 11 cycles. A 12-random-nucleotide template-switch adaptor tagged each cDNA molecule. TCRdb reanalysed the 5' RACE reads using MiXCR and keeps one entry per CDR3 protein. The sample consists of some 1.1 million distinct CDR3 sequences, roughly two fifths of them appearing once. The material sequenced was blood. The chain links TRBV7-9 to TRBJ2-1; TRBD2 matches 9 bases. The clonotype was recovered from a man younger than 35 in good health. The DNA for the CDR3 is TGTGCCAGTCAAGCGGGGGGTCGTGATGAGCAGTTCTTC. Protein sequence: CASQAGGRDEQFF.